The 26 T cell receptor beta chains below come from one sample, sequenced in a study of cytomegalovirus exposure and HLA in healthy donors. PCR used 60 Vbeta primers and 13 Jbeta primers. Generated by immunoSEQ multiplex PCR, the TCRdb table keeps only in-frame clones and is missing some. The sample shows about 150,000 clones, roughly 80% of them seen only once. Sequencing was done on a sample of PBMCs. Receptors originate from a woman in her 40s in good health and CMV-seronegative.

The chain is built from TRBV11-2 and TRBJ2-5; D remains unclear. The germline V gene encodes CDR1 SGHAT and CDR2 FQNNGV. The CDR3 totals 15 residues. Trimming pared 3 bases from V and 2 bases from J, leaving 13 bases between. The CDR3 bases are TGTGCCAGCAGCTTGAGGCTAGACGCTCAAGAGACCCAGTACTTC. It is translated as CASSLRLDAQETQYF. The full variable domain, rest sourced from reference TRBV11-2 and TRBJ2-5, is EAGVAQSPRYKIIEKRQSVAFWCNPISGHATLYWYQQILGQGPKLLIQFQNNGVVDDSQLPKDRFSAERLKGVDSTLKIQPAKLEDSAVYLCASSLRLDAQETQYFGPGTRLLVL.

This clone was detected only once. CDR3 in amino acids: CASSYGQDGGYTF. The CDR3 nucleotides are TGTGCCAGCAGTTACGGACAGGATGGTGGCTACACCTTC. V and J are TRBV6-5 and TRBJ1-2; 7 bases align to TRBD1. Germline CDR1 MNHEY, CDR2 SVGAGI. V lost 2 bases to trimming and J lost 7 bases; unmatched junction nucleotides: 4. This CDR3 region has 13 residues.

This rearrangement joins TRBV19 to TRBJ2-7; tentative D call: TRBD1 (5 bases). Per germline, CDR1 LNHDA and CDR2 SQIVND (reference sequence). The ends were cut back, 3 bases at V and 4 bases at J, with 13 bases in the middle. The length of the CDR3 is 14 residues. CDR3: CASSIRDRRYEQYF. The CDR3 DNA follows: TGTGCCAGTAGTATCAGGGATAGACGGTACGAGCAGTACTTC.

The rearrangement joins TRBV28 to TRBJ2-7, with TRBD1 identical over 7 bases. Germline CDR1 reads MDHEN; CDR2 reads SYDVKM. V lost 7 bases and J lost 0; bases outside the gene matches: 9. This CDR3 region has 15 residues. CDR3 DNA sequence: TGTGCCAGCATTAAAGGGGGCTTAAGCTCCTACGAGCAGTACTTC. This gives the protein CASIKGGLSSYEQYF.

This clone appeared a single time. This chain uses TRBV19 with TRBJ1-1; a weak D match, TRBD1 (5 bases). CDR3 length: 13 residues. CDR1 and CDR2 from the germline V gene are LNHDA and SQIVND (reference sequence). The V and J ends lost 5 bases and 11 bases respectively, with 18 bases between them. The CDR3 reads CASSSRALIEAFF. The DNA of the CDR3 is TGTGCCAGTAGTTCCAGGGCCCTTATTGAGGCTTTCTTT.

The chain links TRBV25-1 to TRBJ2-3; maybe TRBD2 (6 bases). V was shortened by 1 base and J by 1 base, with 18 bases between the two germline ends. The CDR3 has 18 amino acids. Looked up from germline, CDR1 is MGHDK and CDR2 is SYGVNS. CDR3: CASSESYAGNVGTDTQYF. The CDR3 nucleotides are TGTGCCAGCAGTGAATCTTACGCGGGAAACGTGGGCACAGATACGCAGTATTTT.

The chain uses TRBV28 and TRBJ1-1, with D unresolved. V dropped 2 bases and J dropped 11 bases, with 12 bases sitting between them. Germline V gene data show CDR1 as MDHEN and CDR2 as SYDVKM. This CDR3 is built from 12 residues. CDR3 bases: TGTGCCAGCAGTTTAGATGGAGAATGGGCTTTCTTT. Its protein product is CASSLDGEWAFF. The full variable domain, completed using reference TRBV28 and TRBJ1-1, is DVKVTQSSRYLVKRTGEKVFLECVQDMDHENMFWYRQDPGLGLRLIYFSYDVKMKEKGDIPEGYSVSREKKERFSLILESASTNQTSMYLCASSLDGEWAFFGQGTRLTVV.

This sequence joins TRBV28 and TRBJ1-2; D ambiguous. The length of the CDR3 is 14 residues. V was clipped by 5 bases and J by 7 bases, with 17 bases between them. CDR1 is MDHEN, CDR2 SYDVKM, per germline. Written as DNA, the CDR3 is TGTGCCAGCAGTCCAACAAACCGGTGGAGTGGCTACACCTTC. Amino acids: CASSPTNRWSGYTF.

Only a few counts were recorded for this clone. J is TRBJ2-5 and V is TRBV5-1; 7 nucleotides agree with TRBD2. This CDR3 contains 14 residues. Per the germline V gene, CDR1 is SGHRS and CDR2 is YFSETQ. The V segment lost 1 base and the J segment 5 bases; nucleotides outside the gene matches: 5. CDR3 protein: CASSLIGEGETQYF. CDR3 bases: TGCGCCAGCAGCTTGATTGGGGAGGGGGAGACCCAGTACTTC. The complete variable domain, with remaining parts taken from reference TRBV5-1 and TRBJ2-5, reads KAGVTQTPRYLIKTRGQQVTLSCSPISGHRSVSWYQQTPGQGLQFLFEYFSETQRNKGNFPGRFSGRQFSNSRSEMNVSTLELGDSALYLCASSLIGEGETQYFGPGTRLLVL.

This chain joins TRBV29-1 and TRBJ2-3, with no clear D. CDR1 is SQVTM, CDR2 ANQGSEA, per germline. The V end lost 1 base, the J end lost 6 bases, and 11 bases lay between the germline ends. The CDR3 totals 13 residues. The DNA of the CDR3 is TGCAGCGTTGAAGTAAACCGGTTTGATACGCAGTATTTT. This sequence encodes CSVEVNRFDTQYF.

DNA for the CDR3: TGTGCCAGCAGTTACCAACCGGACAGGGACACTGAAGCTTTCTTT. Its translation is CASSYQPDRDTEAFF. The chain recombines TRBV6-5 with TRBJ1-1, with 8 bases identical to TRBD1. The J segment lost 3 bases and the V segment lost 2 bases, leaving 5 bases of the junction unmatched. Germline V lookup: CDR1 MNHEY, CDR2 SVGAGI. The CDR3 runs 15 residues.

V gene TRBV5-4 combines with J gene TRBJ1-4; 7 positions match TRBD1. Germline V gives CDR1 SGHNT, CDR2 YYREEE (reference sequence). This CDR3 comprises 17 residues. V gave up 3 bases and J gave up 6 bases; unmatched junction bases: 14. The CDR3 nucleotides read TGTGCCAGCAGCTGGTCGACAGGGAGGATAGAGTATGAAAAACTGTTTTTT. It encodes CASSWSTGRIEYEKLFF.

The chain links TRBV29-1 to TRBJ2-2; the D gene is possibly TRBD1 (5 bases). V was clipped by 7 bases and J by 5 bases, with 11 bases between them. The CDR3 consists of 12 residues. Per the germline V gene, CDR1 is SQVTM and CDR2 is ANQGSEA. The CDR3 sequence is CSAQPGTGELFF. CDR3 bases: TGCAGCGCCCAGCCAGGGACCGGGGAGCTGTTTTTT.

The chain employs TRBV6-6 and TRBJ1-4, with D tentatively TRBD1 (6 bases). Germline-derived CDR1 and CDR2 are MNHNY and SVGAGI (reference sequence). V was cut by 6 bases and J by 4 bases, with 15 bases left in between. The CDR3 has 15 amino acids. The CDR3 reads CASSPRQDSNEKLFF. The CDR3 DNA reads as TGTGCCAGCAGCCCCCGACAGGATAGTAATGAAAAACTGTTTTTT.

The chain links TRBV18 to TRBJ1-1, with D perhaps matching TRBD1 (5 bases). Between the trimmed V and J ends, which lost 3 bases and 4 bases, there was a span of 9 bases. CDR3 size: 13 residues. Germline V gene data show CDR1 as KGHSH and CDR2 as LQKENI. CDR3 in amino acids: CASSPQGVTEAFF. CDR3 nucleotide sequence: TGTGCCAGCTCACCGCAGGGTGTCACTGAAGCTTTCTTT. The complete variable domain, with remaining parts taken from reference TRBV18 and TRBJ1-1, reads NAGVMQNPRHLVRRRGQEARLRCSPMKGHSHVYWYRQLPEEGLKFMVYLQKENIIDESGMPKERFSAEFPKEGPSILRIQQVVRGDSAAYFCASSPQGVTEAFFGQGTRLTVV.

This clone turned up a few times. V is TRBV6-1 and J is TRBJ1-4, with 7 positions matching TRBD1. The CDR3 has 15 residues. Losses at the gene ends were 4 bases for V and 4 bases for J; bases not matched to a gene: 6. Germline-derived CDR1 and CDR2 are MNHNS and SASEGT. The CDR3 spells CASSGNRGFNEKLFF. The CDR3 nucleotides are TGTGCCAGCAGTGGTAACAGGGGATTTAATGAAAAACTGTTTTTT.

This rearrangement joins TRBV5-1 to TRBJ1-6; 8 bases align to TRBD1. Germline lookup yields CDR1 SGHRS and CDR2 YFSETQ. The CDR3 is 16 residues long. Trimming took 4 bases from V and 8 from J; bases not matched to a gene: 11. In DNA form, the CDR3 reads TGCGCCAGCAGCCGAAACCCGGACAGGGATGATTCACCCCTCCACTTT. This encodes CASSRNPDRDDSPLHF.

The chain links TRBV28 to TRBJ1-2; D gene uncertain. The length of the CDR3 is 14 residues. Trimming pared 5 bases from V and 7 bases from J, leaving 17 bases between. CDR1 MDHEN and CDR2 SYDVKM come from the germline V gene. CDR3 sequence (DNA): TGTGCCAGCAGTCCCCCCGGGAGGGTCAGTGGCTACACCTTC. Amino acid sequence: CASSPPGRVSGYTF.

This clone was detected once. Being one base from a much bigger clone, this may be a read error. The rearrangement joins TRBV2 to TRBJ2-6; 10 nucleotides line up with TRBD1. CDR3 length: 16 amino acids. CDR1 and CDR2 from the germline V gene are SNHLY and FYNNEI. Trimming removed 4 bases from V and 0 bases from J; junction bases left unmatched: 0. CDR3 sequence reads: CASSGTGGSGANVLTF. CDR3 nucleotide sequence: TGTGCCAGCAGTGGGACAGGGGGCTCTGGGGCCAACGTCCTGACTTTC.

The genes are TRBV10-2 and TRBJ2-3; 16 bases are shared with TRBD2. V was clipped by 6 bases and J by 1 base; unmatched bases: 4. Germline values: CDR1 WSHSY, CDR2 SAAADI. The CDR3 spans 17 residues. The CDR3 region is CASSRGLAGGGTDTQYF. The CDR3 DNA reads TGCGCCAGCAGCCGGGGACTAGCGGGAGGGGGCACAGATACGCAGTATTTT.

The CDR3 DNA sequence: TGTGCCAGCAGCCAAGACCGATCAGGGGTCCGAGCTTCTGGAAACACCATATATTTT. Encoded protein: CASSQDRSGVRASGNTIYF. This chain joins TRBV4-2 and TRBJ1-3; D is perhaps TRBD1 (6 bases). Germline V gene sequence: CDR1 LGHNA, CDR2 YNFKEQ. V lost 0 bases to trimming and J lost 1 base, with 19 bases between them. The length of the CDR3 is 19 residues.

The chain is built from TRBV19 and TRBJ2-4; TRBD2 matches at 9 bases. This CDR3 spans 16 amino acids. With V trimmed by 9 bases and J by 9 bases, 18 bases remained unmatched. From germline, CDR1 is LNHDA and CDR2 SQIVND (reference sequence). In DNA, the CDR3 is TGTGCCAGCCGACAGGGCCGGGCGGGAGGGCGTACCATTCAGTACTTC. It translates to CASRQGRAGGRTIQYF.

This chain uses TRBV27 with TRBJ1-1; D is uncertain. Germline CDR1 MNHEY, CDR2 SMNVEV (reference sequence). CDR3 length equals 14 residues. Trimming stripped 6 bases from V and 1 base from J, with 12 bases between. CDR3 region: CASRPGLTNTEAFF. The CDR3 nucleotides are TGTGCCAGCAGACCAGGCCTGACGAACACTGAAGCTTTCTTT.

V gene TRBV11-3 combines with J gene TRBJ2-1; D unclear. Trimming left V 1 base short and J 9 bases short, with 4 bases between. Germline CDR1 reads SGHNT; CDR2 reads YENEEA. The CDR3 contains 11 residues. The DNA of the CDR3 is TGTGCCAGCAGCTTAGCGGGTGAGCAGTTCTTC. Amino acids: CASSLAGEQFF.

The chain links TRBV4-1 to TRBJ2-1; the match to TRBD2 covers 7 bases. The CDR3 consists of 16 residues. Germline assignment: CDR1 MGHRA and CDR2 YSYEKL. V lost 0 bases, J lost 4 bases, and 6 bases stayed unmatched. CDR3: CASSQDPSGPYNEQFF. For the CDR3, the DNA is TGCGCCAGCAGCCAAGACCCTAGCGGTCCTTACAATGAGCAGTTCTTC.

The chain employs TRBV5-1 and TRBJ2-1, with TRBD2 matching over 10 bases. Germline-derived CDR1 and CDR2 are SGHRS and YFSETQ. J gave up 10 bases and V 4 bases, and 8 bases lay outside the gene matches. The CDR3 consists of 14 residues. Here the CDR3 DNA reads TGCGCCAGCAGCCAAGCGGGAGGGCCACGGGAGCAGTTCTTC. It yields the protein CASSQAGGPREQFF.